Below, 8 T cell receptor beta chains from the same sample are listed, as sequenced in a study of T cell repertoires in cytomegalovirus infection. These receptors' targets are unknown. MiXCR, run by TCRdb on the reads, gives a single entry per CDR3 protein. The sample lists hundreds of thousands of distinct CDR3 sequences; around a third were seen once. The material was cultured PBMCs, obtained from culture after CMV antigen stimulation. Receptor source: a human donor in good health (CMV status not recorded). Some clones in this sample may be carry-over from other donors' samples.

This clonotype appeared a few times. CDR3 coding DNA: TGCGCCAGCAGTGAGTCGACTGCAGAAGAGACCCAGTACTTC. Translating it yields CASSESTAEETQYF. The chain uses TRBV10-2 and TRBJ2-5; no clear D gene. This CDR3 is 14 amino acids long. Trimming removed 0 bases from V and 3 bases from J, with 8 bases in between. Germline assignment: CDR1 WSHSY and CDR2 SAAADI.

CDR3 DNA sequence: TGTGCCAGCAGCCCCCGGGGGAACATTCAGTACTTC. This encodes CASSPRGNIQYF. The genes are TRBV28 and TRBJ2-4; D is perhaps TRBD2 (6 bases). The V and J ends lost 6 bases and 7 bases respectively, with 10 bases between them. CDR3 size: 12 residues. Germline CDR1 MDHEN, CDR2 SYDVKM.

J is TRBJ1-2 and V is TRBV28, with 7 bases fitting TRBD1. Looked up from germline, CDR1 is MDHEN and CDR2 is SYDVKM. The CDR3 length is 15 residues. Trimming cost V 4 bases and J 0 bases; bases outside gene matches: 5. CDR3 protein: CASSSTGAPNYGYTF. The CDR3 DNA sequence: TGTGCCAGCAGTTCAACAGGGGCCCCTAACTATGGCTACACCTTC.

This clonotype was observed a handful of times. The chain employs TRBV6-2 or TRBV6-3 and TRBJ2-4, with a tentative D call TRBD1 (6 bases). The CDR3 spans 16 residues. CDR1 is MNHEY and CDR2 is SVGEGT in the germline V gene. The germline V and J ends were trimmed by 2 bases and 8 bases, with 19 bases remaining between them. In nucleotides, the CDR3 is TGTGCCAGCAGTTACGGGACAAATCCTGCTCTAGACATTCAGTACTTC. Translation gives CASSYGTNPALDIQYF.

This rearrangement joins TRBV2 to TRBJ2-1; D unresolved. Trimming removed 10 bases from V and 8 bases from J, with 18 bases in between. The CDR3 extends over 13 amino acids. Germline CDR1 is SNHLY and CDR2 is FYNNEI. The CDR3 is CATRALTPHEQFF. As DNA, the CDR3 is TGTGCCACAAGGGCCCTGACCCCTCATGAGCAGTTCTTC.

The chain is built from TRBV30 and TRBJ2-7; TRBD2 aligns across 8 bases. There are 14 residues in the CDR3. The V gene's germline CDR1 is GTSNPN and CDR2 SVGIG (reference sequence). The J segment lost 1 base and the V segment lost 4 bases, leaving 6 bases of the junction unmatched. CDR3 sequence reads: CAWNGPGGSYEQYF. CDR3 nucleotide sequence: TGTGCCTGGAACGGTCCGGGGGGGTCCTACGAGCAGTACTTC.

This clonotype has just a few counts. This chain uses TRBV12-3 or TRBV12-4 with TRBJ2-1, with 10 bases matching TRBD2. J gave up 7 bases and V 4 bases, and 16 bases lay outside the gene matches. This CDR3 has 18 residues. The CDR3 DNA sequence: TGTGCCAGCAGTTCCGTGTCGCTAGCGGGGGTCTCGAATAATGAGCAGTTCTTC. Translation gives CASSSVSLAGVSNNEQFF.

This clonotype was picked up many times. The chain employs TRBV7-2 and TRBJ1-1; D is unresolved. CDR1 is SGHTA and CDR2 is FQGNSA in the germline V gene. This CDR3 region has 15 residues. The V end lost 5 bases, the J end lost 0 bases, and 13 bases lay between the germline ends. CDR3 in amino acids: CASSPRVSMNTEAFF. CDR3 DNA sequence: TGTGCCAGCAGCCCCCGGGTGTCCATGAACACTGAAGCTTTCTTT.